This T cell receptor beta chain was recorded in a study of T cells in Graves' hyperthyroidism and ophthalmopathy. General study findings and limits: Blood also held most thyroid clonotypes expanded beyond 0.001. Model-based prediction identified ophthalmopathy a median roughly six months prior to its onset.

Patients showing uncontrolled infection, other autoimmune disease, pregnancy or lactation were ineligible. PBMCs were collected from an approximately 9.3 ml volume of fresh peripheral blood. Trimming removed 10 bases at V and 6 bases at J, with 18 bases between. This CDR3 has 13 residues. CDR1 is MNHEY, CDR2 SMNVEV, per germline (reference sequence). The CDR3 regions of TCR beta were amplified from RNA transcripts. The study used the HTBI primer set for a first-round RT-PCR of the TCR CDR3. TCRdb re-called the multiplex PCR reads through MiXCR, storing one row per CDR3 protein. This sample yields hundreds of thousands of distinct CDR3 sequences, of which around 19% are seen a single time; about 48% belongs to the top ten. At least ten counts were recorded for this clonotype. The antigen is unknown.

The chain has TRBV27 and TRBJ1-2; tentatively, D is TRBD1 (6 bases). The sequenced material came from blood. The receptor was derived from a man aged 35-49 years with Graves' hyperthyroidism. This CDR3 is CATLDFQGNGYTF. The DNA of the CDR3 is TGTGCCACCTTGGACTTTCAGGGGAATGGCTACACCTTC.